The 31 T cell receptor beta chains in this list originate from one sample, sequenced in a study of technical replicates of blood from several donors. Profiling relied on immunoSEQ multiplex PCR, and the TCRdb table lists in-frame clones only, not all of them. The profile shows more than 90,000 clones, 95% of them singletons. Source material: T cells isolated from PBMCs. The receptors were gathered from a human donor in good health.

The V and J genes are TRBV27 and TRBJ2-5; perhaps TRBD1 as D (6 bases). V was clipped by 3 bases and J by 1 base, with 18 bases between them. Germline V gives CDR1 MNHEY, CDR2 SMNVEV (reference sequence). The CDR3 spans 17 residues. CDR3 nucleotide sequence: TGTGCCAGCAGTTTCAGTTTTCGGGACACCCTCCAAGAGACCCAGTACTTC. This encodes CASSFSFRDTLQETQYF.

The chain employs TRBV14 and TRBJ2-7; 15 bases map to TRBD2. The V gene's germline CDR1 is SGHDN and CDR2 FVKESK. The CDR3 is 18 amino acids. With 4 bases clipped from V and 3 bases from J, the junction kept 10 bases outside the gene matches. The CDR3 DNA reads as TGTGCCAGCAGCCCGACCCCTGGACTAGCGGGAGGGCTCTACGAGCAGTACTTC. Protein product: CASSPTPGLAGGLYEQYF.

This chain connects TRBV19 to TRBJ2-1, with 10 positions matching TRBD2. The V gene end was trimmed by 4 bases and the J gene end by 10 bases; junction bases not matched to a gene: 10. Germline assignment: CDR1 LNHDA and CDR2 SQIVND (reference sequence). CDR3 size: 15 residues. The CDR3 nucleotides read TGTGCCAGTAGTAAGGAGCGGGAGGGCCAAGGGGAGCAGTTCTTC. Translated, it gives CASSKEREGQGEQFF.

The rearrangement joins TRBV13 to TRBJ2-7; D is perhaps TRBD1 (6 bases). Per the germline V gene, CDR1 is PRHDT and CDR2 is FYEKMQ (reference sequence). V lost 1 base and J lost 3, with 13 bases in between. The CDR3 extends over 15 amino acids. CDR3 amino acids: CASSLATGRIYEQYF. In nucleotides, the CDR3 is TGTGCCAGCAGCTTAGCGACAGGCCGTATCTACGAGCAGTACTTC. Complete variable domain (other parts from reference TRBV13 and TRBJ2-7): AAGVIQSPRHLIKEKRETATLKCYPIPRHDTVYWYQQGPGQDPQFLISFYEKMQSDKGSIPDRFSAQQFSDYHSELNMSSLELGDSALYFCASSLATGRIYEQYFGPGTRLTVT.

J is TRBJ1-2 and V is TRBV23-1; 10 bases are a match to TRBD1. TRBV23-1 is designated an ORF whose function remains uncertain. V was clipped by 4 bases and J by 8 bases; unmatched bases: 7. The CDR3 extends over 14 amino acids. CDR3 protein: CASSLDRGQGGYTF. For the CDR3, the DNA is TGCGCCAGCAGTCTCGACAGGGGGCAGGGGGGCTACACCTTC.

This CDR3 reads CASSSQERTLTDTQYF. In DNA, the CDR3 is TGCGCCAGCAGCTCCCAGGAGAGGACTCTCACAGATACGCAGTATTTT. This chain connects TRBV5-1 to TRBJ2-3; D possibly corresponds to TRBD2 (5 bases). This CDR3 has 16 residues. Trimming removed 3 bases at V and 2 bases at J, with 16 bases between. The germline gives CDR1 SGHRS, CDR2 YFSETQ.

The CDR3 DNA follows: TGTGCCAGCAGTGACAAGGGGGGGCGTGGCAATGAGCAGTTCTTC. Protein sequence: CASSDKGGRGNEQFF. The gene calls are TRBV6-1 and TRBJ2-1; TRBD2 might be the D (7 bases). The length of the CDR3 is 15 residues. Germline lookup yields CDR1 MNHNS and CDR2 SASEGT. V lost 3 bases to trimming and J lost 6 bases, with 15 bases between them.

V gene TRBV5-1 combines with J gene TRBJ2-1; 12 bases are a match to TRBD2. J gave up 5 bases and V 0 bases, and 3 bases lay outside the gene matches. The CDR3 sequence is 16 residues long. Germline V gene sequence: CDR1 SGHRS, CDR2 YFSETQ. CDR3 nucleotide sequence: TGCGCCAGCAGCTTGGAACTAGCGGGGGGTCACAATGAGCAGTTCTTC. Protein product: CASSLELAGGHNEQFF. Together with reference TRBV5-1 and TRBJ2-1, the CDR3 gives the full variable domain: KAGVTQTPRYLIKTRGQQVTLSCSPISGHRSVSWYQQTPGQGLQFLFEYFSETQRNKGNFPGRFSGRQFSNSRSEMNVSTLELGDSALYLCASSLELAGGHNEQFFGPGTRLTVL.

This chain links TRBV7-6 with TRBJ2-7, with a weak D call TRBD1 (6 bases). The CDR3 runs 13 residues. The germline V and J ends were trimmed by 4 bases and 5 bases, with 12 bases remaining between them. CDR1 is SGHVS and CDR2 is FNYEAQ in the germline V gene. This CDR3 reads CASSSGVANEQYF. The CDR3 DNA is TGTGCCAGCAGCTCAGGGGTCGCGAACGAGCAGTACTTC.

In DNA, the CDR3 is TGTGCCAGCAGTGAAGCGGCGGGAGGGCCCTACGAGCAGTACTTC. Its translation: CASSEAAGGPYEQYF. The J gene is TRBJ2-7, the V gene TRBV6-1, with 9 bases identical to TRBD2. The CDR3 totals 15 residues. The ends lost 0 bases at V and 2 bases at J; junction bases unmatched: 2. Germline V gene lookup returns CDR1 MNHNS and CDR2 SASEGT.

This chain connects TRBV21-1 to TRBJ1-1. TRBV21-1 counts as a pseudogene. The CDR3 has 16 amino acids. The CDR3 sequence is CASSKARDSGAPEAFF. In nucleotides, the CDR3 is TGTGCCAGCAGCAAAGCTCGCGACAGCGGGGCCCCTGAAGCTTTCTTT.

This rearrangement joins TRBV7-9 to TRBJ2-1, with D possibly being TRBD1 (5 bases). CDR1 SEHNR and CDR2 FQNEAQ come from the germline V gene (reference sequence). The CDR3 is made up of 13 amino acids. This CDR3 is CAVRRQIYNEQFF. CDR3 nucleotides: TGTGCAGTTAGGCGACAGATATACAATGAGCAGTTCTTC.

CDR3 region: CASSLYTGRTEAFF. As DNA, the CDR3 is TGTGCCAGCAGTCTCTATACAGGGAGAACTGAAGCTTTCTTT. V gene TRBV27 combines with J gene TRBJ1-1, with D possibly TRBD1 on 6 matching bases. Germline CDR1 and CDR2: MNHEY and SMNVEV (reference sequence). V lost 5 bases and J lost 5, with 15 bases in between. The CDR3 consists of 14 residues.

This rearrangement joins TRBV2 to TRBJ2-7; 7 bases match TRBD2. The CDR3 consists of 17 residues. Germline CDR1 SNHLY, CDR2 FYNNEI. The J segment lost 0 bases and the V segment lost 6 bases, leaving 14 bases of the junction unmatched. The CDR3 spells CASSKTPVGGSSYEQYF. CDR3 bases: TGTGCCAGCAGCAAAACACCCGTGGGCGGGAGCTCCTACGAGCAGTACTTC.

This clone was recorded only once. The CDR3 is CASSRRLQGLTEAFF. Here the CDR3 DNA reads TGTGCCAGCAGTCGCCGGCTCCAGGGTCTCACTGAAGCTTTCTTT. The chain has TRBV27 and TRBJ1-1; tentatively, D is TRBD1 (5 bases). The CDR3 has 15 residues. The V gene's germline CDR1 is MNHEY and CDR2 SMNVEV (reference sequence). Deletions cut 5 bases from V and 4 bases from J, with 17 bases between.

This chain connects TRBV28 to TRBJ1-2, with 9 bases identical to TRBD1. The ends lost 5 bases at V and 7 bases at J; junction bases unmatched: 14. The CDR3 contains 16 residues. The germline CDR1 and CDR2 sequences are MDHEN and SYDVKM. The CDR3 region has the DNA TGTGCCAGCAGTGTGGGACAGGGCACCGGTCCGGCTGGCTACACCTTC. This translates into CASSVGQGTGPAGYTF.

This chain's CDR3 is CAEEDRGFYNEQFF. Written as DNA, the CDR3 is TGTGCCGAGGAGGACAGGGGCTTTTACAATGAGCAGTTCTTC. The rearrangement joins TRBV5-3 to TRBJ2-1; 9 bases fit TRBD1. TRBV5-3 is placed among ORFs of uncertain function. The CDR3 consists of 14 residues. V lost 10 bases to trimming and J lost 4 bases; unmatched junction nucleotides: 9.

The chain carries TRBV27 and TRBJ2-7, with 7 bases identical to TRBD2. The junction had 8 bases not matched to a gene; V was cut back by 1 base and J by 5 bases. Germline V lookup: CDR1 MNHEY, CDR2 SMNVEV (reference sequence). This CDR3 spans 15 amino acids. CDR3 DNA sequence: TGTGCCAGCAGTTTATTTGGACTAGAAACAAACGAGCAGTACTTC. Protein product: CASSLFGLETNEQYF.

The chain recombines TRBV5-6 with TRBJ1-1; the match to TRBD1 covers 8 bases. V lost 0 bases to trimming and J lost 4 bases; unmatched junction nucleotides: 2. CDR1 and CDR2 from the germline V gene are SGHDT and YYEEEE. The CDR3 length is 14 residues. The CDR3 loop is CASSLGTGRTEAFF. In DNA, the CDR3 is TGTGCCAGCAGCTTGGGGACAGGGCGCACTGAAGCTTTCTTT.

This clone was picked up one time. The chain joins TRBV6-1 to TRBJ2-1, with a possible D match to TRBD1 (6 bases). Trimming took off 5 bases at V and 7 bases at J, with 15 bases between the two ends. The CDR3 length is 14 residues. Germline V gene sequence: CDR1 MNHNS, CDR2 SASEGT. This chain's CDR3 is CASSYTAGENEQFF. CDR3 coding DNA: TGTGCCAGCAGTTATACCGCAGGGGAGAATGAGCAGTTCTTC.

This clone came up once. The V call is TRBV28, the J call TRBJ1-2; D may be TRBD1 (5 bases). Germline lookup yields CDR1 MDHEN and CDR2 SYDVKM. This CDR3 spans 10 amino acids. V was pared by 11 bases and J by 6 bases, with 10 bases between. CDR3 residues: CAAKGDGYTF. As DNA, the CDR3 is TGTGCCGCCAAAGGGGATGGCTACACCTTC.

This chain uses TRBV2 with TRBJ1-2; 8 nucleotides agree with TRBD1. The CDR3 loop spans 15 amino acids. Trimming cost V 7 bases and J 0 bases; bases outside gene matches: 7. Germline CDR1 reads SNHLY; CDR2 reads FYNNEI. Here the CDR3 DNA reads TGTGCCAGCATGGCCCGGACAGGGTCTAACTATGGCTACACCTTC. Encoded protein: CASMARTGSNYGYTF.

The chain uses TRBV12-5 and TRBJ2-2; 8 positions agree with TRBD1. CDR1 LGHNT and CDR2 FRNRAP come from the germline V gene. V dropped 5 bases and J dropped 1; count of bases not matched to a gene: 0. The CDR3 length is 14 residues. The CDR3 DNA is TGTGCTAGTGGTACAGGGGGGAACACCGGGGAGCTGTTTTTT. Its protein is CASGTGGNTGELFF.

This chain joins TRBV18 and TRBJ2-2; no clear D. Germline CDR1 and CDR2: KGHSH and LQKENI. This CDR3 has 15 residues. V shed 3 bases and J shed 4 bases, with 12 bases lying between them. CDR3 nucleotides: TGTGCCAGCTCACCCTCAACCTCAGGCACCGGGGAGCTGTTTTTT. Protein: CASSPSTSGTGELFF.

The chain uses TRBV27 and TRBJ1-3; 9 nucleotides agree with TRBD1. Germline CDR1 and CDR2: MNHEY and SMNVEV (reference sequence). The CDR3 is 15 amino acids. Germline trimming cut 6 bases from V and 0 bases from J; bases unmatched to any gene: 3. The CDR3 here is CASRTGGTSGNTIYF. The CDR3 DNA reads TGTGCCAGCAGGACAGGGGGAACCTCTGGAAACACCATATATTTT.

The rearrangement uses TRBV10-3 and TRBJ1-1, with 9 bases identical to TRBD1. The CDR3 spans 15 residues. V was pared by 7 bases and J by 3 bases, with 9 bases of the junction left unmatched. Germline V gene lookup returns CDR1 ENHRY and CDR2 SYGVKD. In DNA, the CDR3 is TGTGCCATCAAACAGGGGGCGAGAGGGGACACTGAAGCTTTCTTT. Protein sequence: CAIKQGARGDTEAFF.

The V call is TRBV11-3, the J call TRBJ2-1; D might be TRBD2 (6 bases). The ends were cut back, 5 bases at V and 4 bases at J, with 12 bases in the middle. Per the germline V gene, CDR1 is SGHNT and CDR2 is YENEEA. CDR3 length: 14 amino acids. In DNA, the CDR3 is TGTGCCAGCAGCCGCGGGACTGTATACAATGAGCAGTTCTTC. As protein: CASSRGTVYNEQFF.

This CDR3 reads CASSGQVYYGYTF. The CDR3, as DNA: TGTGCCAGCAGTGGACAGGTATACTATGGCTACACCTTC. V usage is TRBV2 and J usage is TRBJ1-2; a weak D match, TRBD1 (6 bases). V lost 4 bases, J lost 3 bases, and 9 bases lay in between. This CDR3 has 13 residues. CDR1 and CDR2 from the germline V gene are SNHLY and FYNNEI.

This rearrangement joins TRBV2 to TRBJ1-3; D gene uncertain. The germline gives CDR1 SNHLY, CDR2 FYNNEI. The CDR3 runs 13 residues. The V and J ends lost 10 bases and 0 bases respectively, with 10 bases between them. CDR3 residues: CANREYSGNTIYF. CDR3 DNA sequence: TGTGCCAACAGAGAGTACTCTGGAAACACCATATATTTT.

The chain has TRBV4-1 and TRBJ2-7; D uncertain. Trimming removed 3 bases at V and 2 bases at J, with 11 bases between. CDR3 length: 14 residues. From germline, CDR1 is MGHRA and CDR2 YSYEKL. In DNA form, the CDR3 reads TGCGCCAGCAGCCAGACGTATACTACCTACGAGCAGTACTTC. This translates into CASSQTYTTYEQYF.

This rearrangement joins TRBV28 to TRBJ2-1, with 8 bases lining up with TRBD2. The CDR3 contains 16 residues. V lost 7 bases, J lost 0 bases, and 8 bases stayed unmatched. The germline V gene encodes CDR1 MDHEN and CDR2 SYDVKM. The CDR3 region has the DNA TGTGCCAGCAAGGTAGGCGGGGGGAGCTCCTACAATGAGCAGTTCTTC. This gives the protein CASKVGGGSSYNEQFF.